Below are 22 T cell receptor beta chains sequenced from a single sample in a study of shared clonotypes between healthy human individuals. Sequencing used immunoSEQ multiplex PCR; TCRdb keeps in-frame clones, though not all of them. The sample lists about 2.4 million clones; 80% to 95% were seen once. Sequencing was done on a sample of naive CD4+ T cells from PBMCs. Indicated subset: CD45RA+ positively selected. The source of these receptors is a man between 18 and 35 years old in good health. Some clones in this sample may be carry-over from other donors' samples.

The DNA of the CDR3 is TGTGCCAGCAGCCCCCGGATACAAGAGACCCAGTACTTC. It codes for CASSPRIQETQYF. The chain combines TRBV5-4 with TRBJ2-5; D remains ambiguous. Germline V gene sequence: CDR1 SGHNT, CDR2 YYREEE (reference sequence). The CDR3 is 13 amino acids. The germline V and J ends were trimmed by 4 bases and 2 bases, with 9 bases remaining between them. Variable domain in full (rest from reference TRBV5-4 and TRBJ2-5): ETGVTQSPTHLIKTRGQQVTLRCSSQSGHNTVSWYQQALGQGPQFIFQYYREEENGRGNFPPRFSGLQFPNYSSELNVNALELDDSALYLCASSPRIQETQYFGPGTRLLVL.

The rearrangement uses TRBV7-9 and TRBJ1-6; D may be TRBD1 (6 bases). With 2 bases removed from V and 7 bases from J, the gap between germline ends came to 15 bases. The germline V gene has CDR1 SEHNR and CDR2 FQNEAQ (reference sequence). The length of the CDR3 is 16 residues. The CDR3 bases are TGTGCCAGCAGCTTAAGTGGGGGGCAGGAGAATTCACCCCTCCACTTT. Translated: CASSLSGGQENSPLHF.

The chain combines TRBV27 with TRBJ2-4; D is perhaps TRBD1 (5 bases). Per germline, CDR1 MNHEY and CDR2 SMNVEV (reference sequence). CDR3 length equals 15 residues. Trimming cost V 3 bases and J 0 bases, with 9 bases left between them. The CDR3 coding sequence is TGTGCCAGCAGTTTTGGGGCTCTAGCCAAAAACATTCAGTACTTC. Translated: CASSFGALAKNIQYF.

The CDR3 sequence is CASSSGPLIGTDTQYF. The CDR3 DNA sequence: TGTGCCAGCAGCTCCGGACCACTCATTGGCACAGATACGCAGTATTTT. This chain connects TRBV5-6 to TRBJ2-3, with no clear D. The CDR3 sequence is 16 residues long. Deletions cut 3 bases from V and 1 base from J, with 15 bases between. Germline V gene sequence: CDR1 SGHDT, CDR2 YYEEEE. Full variable domain (missing parts from reference TRBV5-6 and TRBJ2-3): DAGVTQSPTHLIKTRGQQVTLRCSPKSGHDTVSWYQQALGQGPQFIFQYYEEEERQRGNFPDRFSGHQFPNYSSELNVNALLLGDSALYLCASSSGPLIGTDTQYFGPGTRLTVL.

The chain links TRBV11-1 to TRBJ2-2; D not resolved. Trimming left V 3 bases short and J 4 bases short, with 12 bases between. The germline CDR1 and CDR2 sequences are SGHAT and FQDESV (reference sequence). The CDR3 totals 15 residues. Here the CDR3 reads CASSFPTSGTGELFF. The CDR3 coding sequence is TGTGCCAGCAGCTTTCCTACATCCGGCACCGGGGAGCTGTTTTTT. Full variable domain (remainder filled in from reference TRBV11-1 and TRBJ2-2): EAEVAQSPRYKITEKSQAVAFWCDPISGHATLYWYRQILGQGPELLVQFQDESVVDDSQLPKDRFSAERLKGVDSTLKIQPAELGDSAMYLCASSFPTSGTGELFFGEGSRLTVL.

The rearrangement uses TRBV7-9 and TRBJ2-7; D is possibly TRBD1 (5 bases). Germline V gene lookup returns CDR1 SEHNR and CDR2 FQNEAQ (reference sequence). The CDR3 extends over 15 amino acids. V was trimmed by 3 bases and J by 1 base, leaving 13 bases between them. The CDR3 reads CASSLGDPGSYEQYF. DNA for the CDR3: TGTGCCAGCAGCTTGGGTGACCCAGGGTCCTACGAGCAGTACTTC.

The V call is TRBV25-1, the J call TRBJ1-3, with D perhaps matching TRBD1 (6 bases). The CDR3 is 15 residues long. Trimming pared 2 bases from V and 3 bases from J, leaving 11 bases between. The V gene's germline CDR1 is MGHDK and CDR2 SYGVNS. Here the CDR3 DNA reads TGTGCCAGCAGTGAACCAGGGGCGTTTGGAAACACCATATATTTT. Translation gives CASSEPGAFGNTIYF.

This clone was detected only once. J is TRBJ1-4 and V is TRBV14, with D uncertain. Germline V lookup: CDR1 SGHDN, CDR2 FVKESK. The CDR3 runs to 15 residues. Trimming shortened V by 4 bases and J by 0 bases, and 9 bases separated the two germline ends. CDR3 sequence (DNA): TGTGCCAGCAGCCGAGTAGCCGCAACTAATGAAAAACTGTTTTTT. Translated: CASSRVAATNEKLFF.

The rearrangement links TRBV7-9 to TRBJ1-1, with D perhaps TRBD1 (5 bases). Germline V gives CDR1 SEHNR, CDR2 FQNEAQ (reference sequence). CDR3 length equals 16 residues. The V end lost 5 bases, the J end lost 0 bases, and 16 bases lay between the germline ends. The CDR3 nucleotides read TGTGCCAGCAGCCCCCGGGGGGGTCCCATGAACACTGAAGCTTTCTTT. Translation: CASSPRGGPMNTEAFF.

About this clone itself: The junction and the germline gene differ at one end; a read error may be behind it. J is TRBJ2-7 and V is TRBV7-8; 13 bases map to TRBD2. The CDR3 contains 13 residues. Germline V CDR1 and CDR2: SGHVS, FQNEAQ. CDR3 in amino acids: CASSVGLAGEVFF. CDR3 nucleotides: TGTGCCAGCAGCGTAGGACTAGCGGGAGAAGTGTTCTTC.

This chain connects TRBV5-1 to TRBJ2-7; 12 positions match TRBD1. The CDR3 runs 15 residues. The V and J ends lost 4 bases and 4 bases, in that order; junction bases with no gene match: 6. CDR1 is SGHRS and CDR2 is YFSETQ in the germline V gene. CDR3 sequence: CASSMGQGAVYEQYF. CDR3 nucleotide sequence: TGCGCCAGCAGCATGGGACAGGGGGCAGTTTACGAGCAGTACTTC.

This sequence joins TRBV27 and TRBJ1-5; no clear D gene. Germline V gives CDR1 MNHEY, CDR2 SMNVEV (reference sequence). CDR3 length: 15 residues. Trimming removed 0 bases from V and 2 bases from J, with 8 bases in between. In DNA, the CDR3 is TGTGCCAGCAGTTTATCAGGCCGGCGCAATCAGCCCCAGCATTTT. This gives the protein CASSLSGRRNQPQHF.

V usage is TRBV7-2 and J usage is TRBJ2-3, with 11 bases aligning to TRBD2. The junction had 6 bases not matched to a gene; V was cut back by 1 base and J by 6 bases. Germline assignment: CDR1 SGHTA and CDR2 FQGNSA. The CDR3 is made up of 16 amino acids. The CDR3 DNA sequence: TGTGCCAGCAGCTTAGGGTTAGCGGGAGGGGAGGATACGCAGTATTTT. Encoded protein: CASSLGLAGGEDTQYF.

The CDR3 DNA is TGCGCCAGCAGCAACACCGGGACTAGCGGGATTGCGTTCTTC. Encoded protein: CASSNTGTSGIAFF. The J gene is TRBJ2-1, the V gene TRBV5-1; 13 nucleotides align to TRBD2. V gave up 4 bases and J gave up 15 bases; unmatched junction bases: 10. Looked up from germline, CDR1 is SGHRS and CDR2 is YFSETQ. The CDR3 runs 14 residues.

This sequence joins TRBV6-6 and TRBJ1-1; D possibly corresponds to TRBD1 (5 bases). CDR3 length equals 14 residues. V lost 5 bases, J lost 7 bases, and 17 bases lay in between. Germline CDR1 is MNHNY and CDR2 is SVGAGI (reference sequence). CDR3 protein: CASSLRTGGGEAFF. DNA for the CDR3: TGTGCCAGCAGTCTTCGTACCGGGGGGGGTGAAGCTTTCTTT.

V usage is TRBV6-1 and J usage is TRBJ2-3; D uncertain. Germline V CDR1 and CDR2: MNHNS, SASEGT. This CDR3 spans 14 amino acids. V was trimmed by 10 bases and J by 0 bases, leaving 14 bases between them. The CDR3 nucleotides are TGTGCCATAAGAGTTTACCTGAGCACAGATACGCAGTATTTT. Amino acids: CAIRVYLSTDTQYF.

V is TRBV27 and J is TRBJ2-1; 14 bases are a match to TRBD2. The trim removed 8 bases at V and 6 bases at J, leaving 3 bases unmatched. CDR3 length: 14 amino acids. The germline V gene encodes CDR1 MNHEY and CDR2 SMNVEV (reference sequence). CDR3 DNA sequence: TGTGCCAGCGGGGGACTAGCGGGAGTCAATGAGCAGTTCTTC. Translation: CASGGLAGVNEQFF.

The CDR3 reads CAISENRDPGELFF. For the CDR3, the DNA is TGTGCCATCAGTGAGAACAGGGATCCCGGGGAGCTGTTTTTT. The V call is TRBV10-3, the J call TRBJ2-2; D perhaps matches TRBD1 (6 bases). The CDR3 runs to 14 residues. The ends were cut back, 2 bases at V and 6 bases at J, with 10 bases in the middle. Germline V gene sequence: CDR1 ENHRY, CDR2 SYGVKD.

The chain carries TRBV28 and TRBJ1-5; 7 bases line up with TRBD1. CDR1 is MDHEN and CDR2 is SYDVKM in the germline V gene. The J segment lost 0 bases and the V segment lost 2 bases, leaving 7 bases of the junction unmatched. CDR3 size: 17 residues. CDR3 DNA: TGTGCCAGCAGTTTACCTTTCGAGGGGGCTAGCAATCAGCCCCAGCATTTT. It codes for CASSLPFEGASNQPQHF.

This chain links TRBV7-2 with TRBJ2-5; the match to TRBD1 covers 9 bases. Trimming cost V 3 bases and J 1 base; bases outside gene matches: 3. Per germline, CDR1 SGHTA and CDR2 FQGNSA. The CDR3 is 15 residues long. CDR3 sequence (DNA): TGTGCCAGCAGCTTCGGACAGGGGACCCAAGAGACCCAGTACTTC. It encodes CASSFGQGTQETQYF.

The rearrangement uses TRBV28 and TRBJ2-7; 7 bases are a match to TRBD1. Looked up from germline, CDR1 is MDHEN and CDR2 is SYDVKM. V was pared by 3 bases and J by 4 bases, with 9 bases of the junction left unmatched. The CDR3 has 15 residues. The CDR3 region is CASSLNPGGLYEQYF. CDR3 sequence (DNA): TGTGCCAGCAGTTTGAACCCAGGGGGTCTATACGAGCAGTACTTC.

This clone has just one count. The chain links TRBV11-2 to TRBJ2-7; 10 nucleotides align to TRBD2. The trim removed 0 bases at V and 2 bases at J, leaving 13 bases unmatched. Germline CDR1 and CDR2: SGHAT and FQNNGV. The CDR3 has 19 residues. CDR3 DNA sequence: TGTGCCAGCAGCTTAGATCAGGTGTTAGCGGGAGGTCAGGCCTACGAGCAGTACTTC. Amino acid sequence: CASSLDQVLAGGQAYEQYF.